These T cell receptor beta chains were read from a single sample in a study of blood T cell repertoires in COVID-19. Measured with immunoSEQ multiplex PCR; TCRdb has only the in-frame clones, and not every one. The data show 150,000 to 200,000 clones, roughly four fifths seen once. Sequencing was carried out using peripheral blood. The origin of the receptors is a man aged 50-59 years who had recovered from COVID-19. CDR3s include the opening cysteine and the closing phenylalanine or tryptophan. Each record gives: J gene, V gene, CDR3 protein.

TRBJ2-7 | TRBV5-5 | CASSLDSGGNYEQYF
TRBJ2-1 | TRBV11-2 | CASSPTSGRANSYNEQFF
TRBJ1-3 | TRBV19 | CASSATGGAYGNTIYF
TRBJ1-2 | TRBV7-2 | CASSGATGYYGYTF
TRBJ1-2 | TRBV19 | CASSMSLRDSYGYTF
TRBJ2-1 | TRBV5-6 | CASSLAVSYNEQFF
TRBJ2-1 | TRBV6-2/TRBV6-3 | CASSYSSLAGGRYNEQFF
TRBJ2-7 | TRBV2 | CASSLTSRSSYEQYF
TRBJ1-2 | TRBV6-5 | CASSRGQGRGYTF
TRBJ1-4 | TRBV14 | CASSKGQFNEKLFF
TRBJ2-7 | TRBV10-3 | CAAGNYYEQYF
TRBJ2-5 | TRBV7-2 | CASSVGLAGEETQYF
TRBJ2-3 | TRBV28 | CASSGPRQGWTDTQYF
TRBJ2-2 | TRBV9 | CASSVVAGVNTGELFF
TRBJ2-1 | TRBV14 | CASSLLVSEQFF
TRBJ2-5 | TRBV7-3 | CASRMRTNKETQYF
TRBJ2-7 | TRBV5-1 | CASSLVWRSDEQYF
TRBJ2-1 | TRBV2 | CASSILAGSEQFF
TRBJ1-2 | TRBV30 | CAWSVLGAGGYTF
TRBJ1-6 | TRBV5-6 | CASSPPLGQGSPLHF